One sample yielded the 12 T cell receptor beta chains listed below, sequenced in a study of early stage breast cancer tumors. Repertoires were generated with immunoSEQ multiplex PCR, while TCRdb's copy carries only in-frame clones and drops some. The profile shows roughly 40,000 clones, 55% to 75% of them singletons. Sample: blood. These receptors all stem from a person in their fifties with breast cancer.

This clone was detected ten times or more. The gene calls are TRBV30 and TRBJ2-5, with D possibly matching TRBD2 (7 bases). Germline V gene data show CDR1 as GTSNPN and CDR2 as SVGIG (reference sequence). V lost 0 bases and J lost 5, with 10 bases in between. The CDR3 consists of 13 residues. The chain's CDR3 is CAWSVGGVETQYF. Here the CDR3 DNA reads TGTGCCTGGAGTGTAGGGGGGGTGGAGACCCAGTACTTC.

The CDR3 nucleotides read TGTGCCAGCAGTCTGAGGGAGACCCAGTACTTC. Encoded protein: CASSLRETQYF. The chain has TRBV2 and TRBJ2-5; unclear D gene. V shed 5 bases and J shed 5 bases, with 6 bases lying between them. CDR1 is SNHLY, CDR2 FYNNEI, per germline. The CDR3 sequence is 11 residues long.

In the case of this clone: The junction shows a germline mismatch at one end, possibly a read error. The V gene is TRBV7-7, the J gene TRBJ2-2, with D uncertain. The CDR3 covers 13 residues. From germline, CDR1 is SSHAT and CDR2 FNYEAQ (reference sequence). The CDR3 sequence is CASSPGPGGELFF. The CDR3 nucleotides are TGTGCTAGCAGCCCTGGGCCTGGCGGGGAGCTGTTTTTT. Supplemented by reference TRBV7-7 and TRBJ2-2, the full variable domain reads GAGVSQSPRYKVTKRGQDVTLRCDPISSHATLYWYQQALGQGPEFLTYFNYEAQPDKSGLPSDRFSAERPEGSISTLTIQRTEQRDSAMYRCASSPGPGGELFFGEGSRLTVL.

DNA of the CDR3: TGTGCCATCAGTGAGTCCCCTAGCGGCTCCTACGAGCAGTACTTC. The encoded protein is CAISESPSGSYEQYF. V usage is TRBV10-3 and J usage is TRBJ2-7; 7 positions agree with TRBD2. Germline lookup yields CDR1 ENHRY and CDR2 SYGVKD. V gave up 0 bases and J gave up 0 bases; unmatched junction bases: 2. This CDR3 has 15 amino acids.

This clone was recorded a few times. This rearrangement joins TRBV7-8 to TRBJ2-3; a weak D match, TRBD2 (6 bases). The CDR3 runs 14 residues. The germline V gene has CDR1 SGHVS and CDR2 FQNEAQ. V lost 2 bases to trimming and J lost 7 bases, with 13 bases between them. CDR3 nucleotides: TGTGCCAGCAGCTTAATCGACGGGGGAAATACGCAGTATTTT. Its protein is CASSLIDGGNTQYF. Together with reference TRBV7-8 and TRBJ2-3, the CDR3 gives the full variable domain: GAGVSQSPRYKVAKRGQDVALRCDPISGHVSLFWYQQALGQGPEFLTYFQNEAQLDKSGLPSDRFFAERPEGSVSTLKIQRTQQEDSAVYLCASSLIDGGNTQYFGPGTRLTVL.

The rearrangement uses TRBV6-4 and TRBJ2-7; D gene uncertain. CDR1 and CDR2 from the germline V gene are MRHNA and SNTAGT. The CDR3 has 12 amino acids. V was shortened by 6 bases and J by 4 bases, with 10 bases between the two germline ends. The CDR3 region has the DNA TGTGCCAGCAGGGGCACACTTTACGAGCAGTACGTC. It yields the protein CASRGTLYEQYV.

V gene TRBV6-1 combines with J gene TRBJ1-5, with D perhaps matching TRBD1 (6 bases). This CDR3 has 13 amino acids. CDR1 MNHNS and CDR2 SASEGT come from the germline V gene. V lost 2 bases to trimming and J lost 7 bases, with 9 bases between them. The CDR3 loop reads CASSEPRGQPQHF. In nucleotides, the CDR3 is TGTGCCAGCAGTGAACCGAGGGGGCAGCCCCAGCATTTT.

V and J are TRBV7-2 and TRBJ2-1; 7 bases map to TRBD2. The CDR3 totals 15 residues. V lost 5 bases and J lost 5; bases outside the gene matches: 9. Looked up from germline, CDR1 is SGHTA and CDR2 is FQGNSA. The DNA of the CDR3 is TGTGCCAGCAGCCGGACAAGCGGGAACCACAATGAGCAGTTCTTC. This sequence encodes CASSRTSGNHNEQFF.

In its sample, this clone was seen a few times. The rearrangement uses TRBV19 and TRBJ2-7; TRBD2 matches 7 bases. The junction had 14 bases not matched to a gene; V was cut back by 6 bases and J by 3 bases. This CDR3 has 16 amino acids. Germline CDR1 is LNHDA and CDR2 is SQIVND (reference sequence). For the CDR3, the DNA is TGTGCCAGTAGCCCGAGTATAGCCGGCGGGAGCTACGAGCAGTACTTC. It yields the protein CASSPSIAGGSYEQYF.

This clone is a singleton in its sample. Its ends do not fully match the called genes, so a read error is possible. The rearrangement links TRBV4-1 to TRBJ1-1; 9 bases agree with TRBD1. This CDR3 has 17 amino acids. CDR1 and CDR2 (germline): MGHRA, YSYEKL. The CDR3 reads CASSPLPGQGLNNEAFF. In DNA, the CDR3 is TGCGCCAGCAGCCCCCTCCCGGGACAGGGTTTAAACAATGAAGCTTTCTTT.

J is TRBJ1-2 and V is TRBV2, with 9 bases that match TRBD1. The CDR3 totals 15 residues. V dropped 6 bases and J dropped 2; count of bases not matched to a gene: 7. Germline-derived CDR1 and CDR2 are SNHLY and FYNNEI. CDR3 DNA sequence: TGTGCCAGCAGAGGGGACAGGGAGGAAAACTATGGCTACACCTTC. This sequence encodes CASRGDREENYGYTF.

This clone was seen only a few times. The rearrangement uses TRBV6-1 and TRBJ2-7, with TRBD1 as a possible D gene (5 bases). The CDR3 loop spans 16 amino acids. Trimming shortened V by 4 bases and J by 6 bases, and 22 bases separated the two germline ends. Germline lookup yields CDR1 MNHNS and CDR2 SASEGT. The CDR3 here is CASSARRGGSWGEQYF. DNA of the CDR3: TGTGCCAGCAGTGCCCGAAGGGGTGGGTCGTGGGGCGAGCAGTACTTC.